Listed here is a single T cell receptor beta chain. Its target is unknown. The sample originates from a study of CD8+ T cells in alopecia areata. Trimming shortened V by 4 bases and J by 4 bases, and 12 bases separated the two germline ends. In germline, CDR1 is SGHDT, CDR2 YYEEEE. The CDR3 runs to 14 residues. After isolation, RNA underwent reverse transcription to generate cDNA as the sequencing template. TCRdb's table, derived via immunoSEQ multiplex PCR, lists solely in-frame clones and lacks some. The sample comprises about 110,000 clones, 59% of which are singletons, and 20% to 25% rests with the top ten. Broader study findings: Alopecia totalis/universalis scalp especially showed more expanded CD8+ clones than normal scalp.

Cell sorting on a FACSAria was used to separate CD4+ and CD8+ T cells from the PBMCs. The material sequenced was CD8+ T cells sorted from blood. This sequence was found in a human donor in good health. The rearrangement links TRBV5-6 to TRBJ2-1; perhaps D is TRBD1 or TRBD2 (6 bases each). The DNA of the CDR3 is TGTGCCAGCAGCCGGGGGCTGGGGTACAATGAGCAGTTCTTC. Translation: CASSRGLGYNEQFF.